This TCR beta chain was sequenced during a study of T cells after yellow fever vaccination. Germline CDR1 and CDR2: SGHTA and FQGTGA. Trimming cost V 5 bases and J 5 bases; bases outside gene matches: 1. This CDR3 spans 13 amino acids. TCRdb processed the 5' RACE reads anew with MiXCR; each CDR3 protein has one entry. The repertoire holds around 320,000 distinct CDR3 sequences, with about 10% as singletons. The chain links TRBV7-3 to TRBJ2-1; 9 nucleotides match TRBD2. This receptor was identified in a man aged 18 to 35 who received the YFV17D yellow fever vaccine. The sequenced sample was CD4+ T cells sorted from PBMCs, obtained 45 days after the yellow fever booster vaccination. CDR3: CASSRTSDNEQFF. The CDR3 DNA reads as TGTGCCAGCAGCAGGACTAGCGACAATGAGCAGTTCTTC.